A single sample is the source of the 27 T cell receptor beta chains below, sequenced in a study of Ad26.COV2.S vaccination and SARS-CoV-2 variants. The protocol was immunoSEQ multiplex PCR, while the TCRdb copy is restricted to in-frame clones and leaves out a portion. The data contain 300,000 to 400,000 clones, more than 85% of them seen just once; the ten biggest clones take up under 6%. The treatment was: some 20 received Ad26.COV2.S at low or high dose, single or two shots; a few received placebo; per-sample allocation not given. On day 63 after the first injection, vaccine and placebo recipients gave samples. This material consisted of peripheral blood, taken in a trial of Ad26.COV2.S vaccine versus placebo. Receptor source: a person aged 18-65 years who received the Ad26.COV2.S COVID-19 vaccine or a placebo.

This clone was seen only once. V gene TRBV11-2 combines with J gene TRBJ1-1; D call uncertain. CDR1 and CDR2 (germline): SGHAT, FQNNGV. There are 14 residues in the CDR3. Between the trimmed V and J ends, which lost 5 bases and 9 bases, there was a span of 19 bases. CDR3 protein: CASSQIKIVSKAFF. The DNA of the CDR3 is TGTGCCAGCAGCCAGATTAAAATTGTATCGAAAGCTTTCTTT.

The V gene is TRBV10-1, the J gene TRBJ1-5; D is undetermined. The CDR3 has 13 residues. Germline CDR1 and CDR2: WNHNN and SYGVQD (reference sequence). V was pared by 5 bases and J by 9 bases, with 14 bases between. The CDR3: CASSKDTQGPQHF. CDR3 DNA sequence: TGCGCCAGCAGTAAAGACACCCAAGGGCCCCAGCATTTT.

The chain uses TRBV5-4 and TRBJ2-5, with TRBD1 matching over 8 bases. The CDR3 runs 13 residues. Per the germline V gene, CDR1 is SGHNT and CDR2 is YYREEE (reference sequence). The J segment lost 6 bases and the V segment lost 4 bases, leaving 5 bases of the junction unmatched. The CDR3 loop is CASSQDRGQTQYF. CDR3 bases: TGTGCCAGCAGCCAAGACAGGGGCCAGACCCAGTACTTC.

The rearrangement links TRBV18 to TRBJ1-4, with 10 bases aligning to TRBD1. This CDR3 comprises 14 residues. Germline V CDR1 and CDR2: KGHSH, LQKENI. With V trimmed by 4 bases and J by 8 bases, 4 bases remained unmatched. The CDR3 reads CASSRDRGSEKLFF. CDR3 in DNA: TGTGCCAGCTCACGGGACAGGGGATCAGAAAAACTGTTTTTT. Complete variable domain (other parts from reference TRBV18 and TRBJ1-4): NAGVMQNPRHLVRRRGQEARLRCSPMKGHSHVYWYRQLPEEGLKFMVYLQKENIIDESGMPKERFSAEFPKEGPSILRIQQVVRGDSAAYFCASSRDRGSEKLFFGSGTQLSVL.

CDR3 sequence reads: CASSASLGAQYF. CDR3 nucleotide sequence: TGTGCCAGCAGCGCGTCCCTGGGGGCCCAGTACTTC. V is TRBV11-2 and J is TRBJ2-5; D possibly uses TRBD1 or TRBD2 (5 bases each). V lost 5 bases and J 9 bases, leaving 13 bases between the germline ends. CDR1 is SGHAT and CDR2 is FQNNGV in the germline V gene. The CDR3 has 12 amino acids.

The chain carries TRBV18 and TRBJ2-3, with 8 bases fitting TRBD2. Germline V lookup: CDR1 KGHSH, CDR2 LQKENI. This CDR3 is 16 amino acids long. V trimming: 0 bases; J trimming: 3 bases; junction bases outside the gene matches: 5. The CDR3 loop is CASSPPAGVVTDTQYF. CDR3 DNA: TGTGCCAGCTCACCACCAGCGGGAGTTGTGACAGATACGCAGTATTTT.

CDR3 sequence reads: CASSSWTGDGTEAFF. CDR3 bases: TGTGCCAGCTCATCCTGGACAGGGGATGGCACTGAAGCTTTCTTT. The V gene is TRBV18, the J gene TRBJ1-1, with 9 bases matching TRBD1. V dropped 5 bases and J dropped 4; count of bases not matched to a gene: 8. This CDR3 has 15 amino acids. Germline CDR1 and CDR2: KGHSH and LQKENI.

J is TRBJ1-1 and V is TRBV3-1 (or the pseudogene TRBV3-2); D unresolved. The V end lost 4 bases, the J end lost 2 bases, and 8 bases lay between the germline ends. CDR3 size: 13 residues. Germline V gives CDR1 LGHDT, CDR2 YNNKEL (reference sequence). CDR3 amino acids: CASSPQINTEAFF. Written as DNA, the CDR3 is TGTGCCAGCAGCCCGCAGATCAACACTGAAGCTTTCTTT.

The rearrangement uses TRBV5-6 and TRBJ1-3; D call uncertain. From germline, CDR1 is SGHDT and CDR2 YYEEEE. V lost 0 bases to trimming and J lost 0 bases, with 7 bases between them. This CDR3 region has 15 residues. The CDR3 is CASSLVQSSGNTIYF. The DNA of the CDR3 is TGTGCCAGCAGCTTGGTTCAGAGCTCTGGAAACACCATATATTTT.

The genes are TRBV7-6 and TRBJ2-7; 9 bases map to TRBD2. There are 13 residues in the CDR3. The V gene end was trimmed by 5 bases and the J gene end by 5 bases; junction bases not matched to a gene: 4. Germline V gene data show CDR1 as SGHVS and CDR2 as FNYEAQ. CDR3 region: CASSEGTSNEQYF. DNA for the CDR3: TGTGCCAGCAGCGAGGGGACTAGCAACGAGCAGTACTTC.

This clone was observed once. This chain connects TRBV6-5 to TRBJ1-6; perhaps TRBD1 as D (5 bases). The germline CDR1 and CDR2 sequences are MNHEY and SVGAGI. V was shortened by 6 bases and J by 8 bases, with 17 bases between the two germline ends. The CDR3 consists of 15 residues. The CDR3 sequence: CASRKIGASDSPLHF. In nucleotides, the CDR3 is TGTGCCAGCAGGAAAATAGGGGCCTCGGATTCACCCCTCCACTTT.

The V gene is TRBV7-2, the J gene TRBJ2-2; D gene uncertain. V shed 1 base and J shed 1 base, with 7 bases lying between them. Germline V gives CDR1 SGHTA, CDR2 FQGNSA. The length of the CDR3 is 15 residues. The CDR3 loop reads CASSLGAENTGELFF. The DNA for the CDR3 is TGTGCCAGCAGCTTAGGGGCGGAGAACACCGGGGAGCTGTTTTTT.

CDR3 sequence reads: CASFRQGIMNTEAFF. The CDR3 DNA sequence: TGTGCCAGCTTCCGACAGGGGATAATGAACACTGAAGCTTTCTTT. The chain carries TRBV7-9 and TRBJ1-1, with 8 bases fitting TRBD1. The CDR3 loop spans 15 amino acids. Trimming at V came to 8 bases and at J to 0 bases, leaving 8 bases not matched to a gene. CDR1 SEHNR and CDR2 FQNEAQ come from the germline V gene (reference sequence).

This clone was picked up one time. This chain joins TRBV5-8 and TRBJ2-1; either TRBD1 or TRBD2 may supply D (6 bases each). CDR1 is SGHTS and CDR2 is YDEGEE in the germline V gene. The germline V and J ends were trimmed by 1 base and 9 bases, with 17 bases remaining between them. CDR3 length: 15 residues. CDR3 region: CASSLSGGRRGEQFF. CDR3 DNA sequence: TGTGCCAGCAGCTTGTCCGGGGGCCGCAGGGGTGAGCAGTTCTTC.

This chain links TRBV18 with TRBJ1-5; D perhaps matches TRBD1 (5 bases). CDR1 is KGHSH, CDR2 LQKENI, per germline. V was pared by 6 bases and J by 0 bases, with 9 bases between. The CDR3 loop spans 14 amino acids. The CDR3 region has the DNA TGTGCCAGCTCCGCGACAGTTAGCAATCAGCCCCAGCATTTT. Translation gives CASSATVSNQPQHF.

The V call is TRBV12-3 or TRBV12-4, the J call TRBJ1-1; D is ambiguous. V was cut by 10 bases and J by 9 bases, with 21 bases left in between. This CDR3 region has 13 residues. The CDR3 DNA follows: TGTGCCACCCAATTGGACGGAAGGAGCCAAGCTTTCTTT. Encoded protein: CATQLDGRSQAFF.

The genes are TRBV19 and TRBJ2-7; D possibly corresponds to TRBD1 (6 bases). Germline values: CDR1 LNHDA, CDR2 SQIVND (reference sequence). Trimming left V 4 bases short and J 4 bases short, with 14 bases between. This CDR3 contains 14 residues. CDR3 DNA: TGTGCCAGTAGTACGGGACACCAGGAGTACGAGCAGTACTTC. This encodes CASSTGHQEYEQYF.

This chain joins TRBV5-1 and TRBJ1-5; no clear D. Germline CDR1 reads SGHRS; CDR2 reads YFSETQ. The CDR3 has 13 residues. Trimming took 1 base from V and 3 from J, leaving 5 bases between them. This CDR3 is CASSLYINQPQHF. The CDR3 DNA is TGCGCCAGCAGCTTGTATATCAATCAGCCCCAGCATTTT. Full variable domain (missing parts from reference TRBV5-1 and TRBJ1-5): KAGVTQTPRYLIKTRGQQVTLSCSPISGHRSVSWYQQTPGQGLQFLFEYFSETQRNKGNFPGRFSGRQFSNSRSEMNVSTLELGDSALYLCASSLYINQPQHFGDGTRLSIL.

The rearrangement uses TRBV29-1 and TRBJ1-1; no reliable D call. Germline-derived CDR1 and CDR2 are SQVTM and ANQGSEA. Trimming removed 4 bases at V and 2 bases at J, with 11 bases between. There are 13 residues in the CDR3. The CDR3 is CSVAIPGNTEAFF. CDR3 sequence (DNA): TGCAGCGTTGCTATTCCTGGAAACACTGAAGCTTTCTTT.

This chain links TRBV2 with TRBJ2-1, with D uncertain. This CDR3 is built from 12 residues. Deletions cut 4 bases from V and 1 base from J, with 2 bases between. Germline-derived CDR1 and CDR2 are SNHLY and FYNNEI. CDR3 in amino acids: CASSGSYNEQFF. CDR3 nucleotide sequence: TGTGCCAGCAGTGGATCCTACAATGAGCAGTTCTTC.

The rearrangement links TRBV5-1 to TRBJ2-1; D is ambiguous. Germline V gene sequence: CDR1 SGHRS, CDR2 YFSETQ. The length of the CDR3 is 11 residues. With 2 bases removed from V and 10 bases from J, the gap between germline ends came to 7 bases. CDR3 loop: CASSLGPEQFF. In DNA, the CDR3 is TGCGCCAGCAGCTTAGGGCCAGAGCAGTTCTTC.

There are a few counts of this clone. This rearrangement joins TRBV5-1 to TRBJ2-2, with 15 bases matching TRBD2. CDR3 length: 18 residues. Germline-derived CDR1 and CDR2 are SGHRS and YFSETQ. Trimming took 2 bases from V and 2 from J; bases not matched to a gene: 4. The CDR3 DNA is TGCGCCAGCAGCTTCGGACTAGCGGGAGGGGAAAACACCGGGGAGCTGTTTTTT. Translating gives CASSFGLAGGENTGELFF.

This clone was detected only once. This chain uses TRBV5-1 with TRBJ2-1, with D tentatively TRBD1 (6 bases). There are 14 residues in the CDR3. Germline-derived CDR1 and CDR2 are SGHRS and YFSETQ. V was cut by 4 bases and J by 2 bases, with 10 bases left in between. The CDR3 sequence: CASSGGQTYNEQFF. The CDR3 DNA is TGCGCCAGCAGCGGCGGACAGACCTACAATGAGCAGTTCTTC.

The chain carries TRBV30 and TRBJ1-3; TRBD1 matches 7 bases. CDR3 length: 16 residues. J gave up 1 base and V 0 bases, and 6 bases lay outside the gene matches. Germline V gene data show CDR1 as GTSNPN and CDR2 as SVGIG (reference sequence). The CDR3 nucleotides read TGTGCCTGGAGTGTACCAGGACAGGCATCTGGAAACACCATATATTTT. Amino acid sequence: CAWSVPGQASGNTIYF.

The J gene is TRBJ1-3, the V gene TRBV28, with a tentative D call TRBD1 (5 bases). Germline V lookup: CDR1 MDHEN, CDR2 SYDVKM. The CDR3 consists of 15 residues. Trimming pared 8 bases from V and 0 bases from J, leaving 14 bases between. The CDR3 bases are TGTGCCAGCCAACGGGCAGGGCTCTCTGGAAACACCATATATTTT. This translates into CASQRAGLSGNTIYF.

This rearrangement joins TRBV18 to TRBJ2-3, with a tentative D call TRBD1 (5 bases). Germline-derived CDR1 and CDR2 are KGHSH and LQKENI. The V gene lost 5 bases and the J gene lost 10 bases, with 10 bases spanning the gap. The CDR3 has 11 residues. Written as DNA, the CDR3 is TGTGCCAGCTCAATAAAGGGGTCGCAGTATTTT. Translated: CASSIKGSQYF.

The V call is TRBV19, the J call TRBJ2-1; tentative D call: TRBD2 (5 bases). CDR1 and CDR2 (germline): LNHDA, SQIVND (reference sequence). The germline V and J ends were trimmed by 4 bases and 5 bases, with 21 bases remaining between them. The CDR3 runs to 17 residues. This chain's CDR3 is CASSTPPLVLSNNEQFF. CDR3 DNA: TGTGCCAGTAGTACCCCTCCACTAGTCCTTTCTAACAATGAGCAGTTCTTC.